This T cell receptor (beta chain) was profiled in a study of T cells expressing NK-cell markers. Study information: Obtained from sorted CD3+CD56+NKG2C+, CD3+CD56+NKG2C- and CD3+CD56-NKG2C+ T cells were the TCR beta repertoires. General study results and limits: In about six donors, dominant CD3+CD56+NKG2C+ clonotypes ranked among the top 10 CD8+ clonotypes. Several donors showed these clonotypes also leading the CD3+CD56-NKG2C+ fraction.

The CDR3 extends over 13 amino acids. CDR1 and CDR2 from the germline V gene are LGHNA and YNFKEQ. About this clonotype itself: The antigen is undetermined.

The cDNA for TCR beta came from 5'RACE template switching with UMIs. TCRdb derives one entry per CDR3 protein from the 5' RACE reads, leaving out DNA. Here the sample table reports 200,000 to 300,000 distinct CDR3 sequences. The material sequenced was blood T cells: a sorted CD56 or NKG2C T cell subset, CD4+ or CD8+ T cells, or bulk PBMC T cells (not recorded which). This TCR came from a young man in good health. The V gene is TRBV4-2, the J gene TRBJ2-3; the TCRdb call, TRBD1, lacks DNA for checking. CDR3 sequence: CASSQVGQGEQYF.